The 32 T cell receptor beta chains presented below share a single source sample, sequenced in a study of OX40 agonist ivuxolimab in advanced cancers. Sequencing used immunoSEQ multiplex PCR; TCRdb keeps in-frame clones, though not all of them. The sample lists about 45,000 clones; approximately 91% were seen once. Sequencing used CD4+ or CD8+ T cells sorted from blood, obtained in a trial of the OX40 agonist ivuxolimab. These receptors all come from an adult with an advanced solid tumor such as melanoma, head and neck, liver or kidney cancer.

This chain connects TRBV5-1 to TRBJ2-5, with D maybe TRBD1 (6 bases). The CDR3 runs 17 residues. Germline lookup yields CDR1 SGHRS and CDR2 YFSETQ. Between the trimmed V and J ends, which lost 2 bases and 4 bases, there was a span of 21 bases. The CDR3 sequence is CASSFGTGTISGETQYF. The CDR3 coding sequence is TGCGCCAGCAGCTTTGGAACCGGGACAATATCCGGAGAGACCCAGTACTTC.

The V and J genes are TRBV18 and TRBJ2-2, with unresolved D. Between the trimmed V and J ends, which lost 2 bases and 1 base, there was a span of 11 bases. This CDR3 contains 16 residues. Germline V gives CDR1 KGHSH, CDR2 LQKENI. This chain's CDR3 is CASSPVPGGNTGELFF. The CDR3 DNA reads as TGTGCCAGCTCACCAGTGCCGGGTGGGAACACCGGGGAGCTGTTTTTT.

The chain carries TRBV28 and TRBJ1-4; D possibly corresponds to TRBD1 (5 bases). CDR1 is MDHEN and CDR2 is SYDVKM in the germline V gene. Between the trimmed V and J ends, which lost 6 bases and 6 bases, there was a span of 8 bases. The CDR3 length is 12 residues. The CDR3 region is CASRRGYEKLFF. Here the CDR3 DNA reads TGTGCCAGCAGGCGGGGGTATGAAAAACTGTTTTTT.

V gene TRBV2 combines with J gene TRBJ2-1; TRBD1 agrees at 11 bases. J lost 4 bases, V lost 4 bases, and 3 bases had no gene match. Germline loops: CDR1 SNHLY, CDR2 FYNNEI. CDR3 length equals 15 residues. CDR3 sequence reads: CASSGTGGAYNEQFF. In DNA form, the CDR3 reads TGTGCCAGCAGTGGGACAGGGGGCGCTTACAATGAGCAGTTCTTC.

The chain uses TRBV9 and TRBJ2-5; TRBD2 matches 9 bases. The CDR3 covers 15 residues. Germline CDR1 is SGDLS and CDR2 is YYNGEE. J was trimmed by 4 bases and V by 3 bases; bases with no gene match: 7. The CDR3 region has the DNA TGTGCCAGCAGCGAGGGGGGTAGCGGGAGAGAGACCCAGTACTTC. As protein: CASSEGGSGRETQYF.

The chain employs TRBV10-1 and TRBJ2-1; the D is unclear. Germline V CDR1 and CDR2: WNHNN, SYGVQD (reference sequence). The CDR3 runs to 16 residues. V was clipped by 0 bases and J by 1 base, with 10 bases between them. The CDR3 bases are TGCGCCAGCAGTGAGTCCGTTCTGGGGTCCTACAATGAGCAGTTCTTC. Encoded protein: CASSESVLGSYNEQFF.

The chain links TRBV5-8 to TRBJ1-2, with D possibly TRBD1 on 5 matching bases. V lost 0 bases, J lost 5 bases, and 14 bases lay in between. Germline CDR1 reads SGHTS; CDR2 reads YDEGEE. This CDR3 is built from 15 residues. Here the CDR3 reads CASSLALGTAYGYTF. The CDR3 DNA follows: TGTGCCAGCAGCTTGGCGTTGGGGACGGCGTATGGCTACACCTTC.

This chain connects TRBV6-5 to TRBJ2-7, with 9 bases matching TRBD1. The J segment lost 5 bases and the V segment lost 6 bases, leaving 5 bases of the junction unmatched. Germline CDR1 MNHEY, CDR2 SVGAGI. CDR3 length equals 13 residues. CDR3 loop: CASRIQGAHEQYF. CDR3 sequence (DNA): TGTGCCAGCAGAATACAGGGGGCCCACGAGCAGTACTTC.

This rearrangement joins TRBV13 to TRBJ2-7, with 9 bases that match TRBD1. Looked up from germline, CDR1 is PRHDT and CDR2 is FYEKMQ (reference sequence). V lost 5 bases to trimming and J lost 0 bases; unmatched junction nucleotides: 5. CDR3 size: 15 residues. Here the CDR3 reads CASSAGQGSSYEQYF. The CDR3 DNA follows: TGTGCCAGCAGCGCCGGACAGGGGAGCTCCTACGAGCAGTACTTC.

V and J are TRBV2 and TRBJ2-1, with 10 bases aligning to TRBD1. CDR3 length: 16 amino acids. Trimming cost V 3 bases and J 6 bases; bases outside gene matches: 8. Germline V lookup: CDR1 SNHLY, CDR2 FYNNEI. This chain's CDR3 is CASSDGAGTGANEQFF. CDR3 DNA sequence: TGTGCCAGCAGTGATGGGGCCGGGACAGGGGCCAATGAGCAGTTCTTC.

Only one count was recorded for this clone. V usage is TRBV19 and J usage is TRBJ1-5, with 10 nucleotides matching TRBD1. The V segment lost 5 bases and the J segment 2 bases; nucleotides outside the gene matches: 3. This CDR3 spans 15 amino acids. Germline CDR1 is LNHDA and CDR2 is SQIVND (reference sequence). CDR3 region: CASSLGTGGNQPQHF. Written as DNA, the CDR3 is TGTGCCAGTAGTTTAGGGACAGGGGGCAATCAGCCCCAGCATTTT.

The chain couples TRBV5-1 to TRBJ2-1; a weak D match, TRBD2 (6 bases). V lost 4 bases and J lost 1, with 12 bases in between. CDR3 size: 15 residues. The germline V gene encodes CDR1 SGHRS and CDR2 YFSETQ. CDR3 residues: CASSRGTDSYNEQFF. The CDR3 DNA is TGCGCCAGCAGCCGTGGGACTGATTCCTACAATGAGCAGTTCTTC.

The chain recombines TRBV27 with TRBJ2-7; D possibly corresponds to TRBD2 (6 bases). CDR3 length: 13 residues. Per the germline V gene, CDR1 is MNHEY and CDR2 is SMNVEV (reference sequence). The ends were cut back, 5 bases at V and 4 bases at J, with 12 bases in the middle. The CDR3: CASSSGPGYEQYF. The DNA for the CDR3 is TGTGCCAGCAGTAGCGGGCCTGGATACGAGCAGTACTTC.

The rearrangement links TRBV27 to TRBJ1-1, with D possibly matching TRBD1 (6 bases). Germline V gene data show CDR1 as MNHEY and CDR2 as SMNVEV (reference sequence). The CDR3 runs to 14 residues. Trimming removed 7 bases from V and 0 bases from J, with 12 bases in between. CDR3 sequence: CASTPDSLNTEAFF. Written as DNA, the CDR3 is TGTGCCAGCACCCCGGACAGTCTGAACACTGAAGCTTTCTTT.

This clone has just one count. This chain links TRBV27 with TRBJ2-7, with TRBD2 matching 8 bases. The germline CDR1 and CDR2 sequences are MNHEY and SMNVEV (reference sequence). The CDR3 runs 15 residues. Trimming took 5 bases from V and 3 from J; bases not matched to a gene: 9. The CDR3 loop reads CASSLSGTSNYEQYF. CDR3 bases: TGTGCCAGCAGTCTGTCCGGGACTAGTAACTACGAGCAGTACTTC.

There are a few counts of this clone. This rearrangement joins TRBV7-9 to TRBJ2-1; 11 bases are a match to TRBD2. The germline CDR1 and CDR2 sequences are SEHNR and FQNEAQ (reference sequence). The V gene end was trimmed by 5 bases and the J gene end by 4 bases; junction bases not matched to a gene: 7. The CDR3 totals 16 residues. The CDR3 bases are TGTGCCAGCAGCCTCAGTCTAGCGGGAGGATACAATGAGCAGTTCTTC. Protein sequence: CASSLSLAGGYNEQFF.

The CDR3 DNA sequence: TGTGCCAGCAGTCCGACCGGCGGGGAGCTGTTTTTT. Its protein product is CASSPTGGELFF. The chain is built from TRBV27 and TRBJ2-2; D remains unclear. This CDR3 has 12 amino acids. The germline V gene has CDR1 MNHEY and CDR2 SMNVEV (reference sequence). V was pared by 5 bases and J by 7 bases, with 8 bases between.

The V gene is TRBV19, the J gene TRBJ2-3; 8 bases are a match to TRBD2. Germline-derived CDR1 and CDR2 are LNHDA and SQIVND (reference sequence). This CDR3 is 15 amino acids long. With V trimmed by 3 bases and J by 5 bases, 7 bases remained unmatched. CDR3 amino acids: CASSIGAGVRDTQYF. The DNA of the CDR3 is TGTGCCAGTAGTATTGGAGCGGGAGTCAGAGATACGCAGTATTTT.

V and J are TRBV2 and TRBJ1-1, with D uncertain. Germline lookup yields CDR1 SNHLY and CDR2 FYNNEI. V lost 6 bases, J lost 1 base, and 9 bases lay in between. The CDR3 has 13 amino acids. CDR3 bases: TGTGCCAGCAGACCAACAGAGAACACTGAAGCTTTCTTT. Encoded protein: CASRPTENTEAFF.

The V gene is TRBV6-1, the J gene TRBJ1-1, with D possibly matching TRBD1 (5 bases). Germline-derived CDR1 and CDR2 are MNHNS and SASEGT. The CDR3 totals 15 residues. The ends were cut back, 1 base at V and 1 base at J, with 10 bases in the middle. The CDR3 DNA sequence: TGTGCCAGCAGTGAAGATTGGGGGAGGAACACTGAAGCTTTCTTT. It yields the protein CASSEDWGRNTEAFF.

The chain carries TRBV7-3 and TRBJ2-2; TRBD1 might be the D (7 bases). Germline-derived CDR1 and CDR2 are SGHTA and FQGTGA. Trimming stripped 5 bases from V and 5 bases from J, with 12 bases between. The CDR3 is 14 residues long. CDR3 in DNA: TGTGCCAGCAGCACTTCAGGGGGGACCGGGGAGCTGTTTTTT. It translates to CASSTSGGTGELFF.

This rearrangement joins TRBV6-1 to TRBJ1-5; D unclear. The CDR3 is 12 amino acids. V shed 0 bases and J shed 7 bases, with 4 bases lying between them. The germline V gene encodes CDR1 MNHNS and CDR2 SASEGT. CDR3 loop: CASSEAGQPQHF. CDR3 nucleotides: TGTGCCAGCAGTGAAGCGGGCCAGCCCCAGCATTTT.

The chain recombines TRBV9 with TRBJ1-3; D is unresolved. Per germline, CDR1 SGDLS and CDR2 YYNGEE. Trimming took 0 bases from V and 2 from J, leaving 12 bases between them. The CDR3 is 16 amino acids. The CDR3 sequence: CASSVEGRTAGNTIYF. DNA for the CDR3: TGTGCCAGCAGCGTAGAAGGGCGGACTGCTGGAAACACCATATATTTT.

This chain joins TRBV13 and TRBJ2-1; TRBD2 might be the D (6 bases). The germline gives CDR1 PRHDT, CDR2 FYEKMQ (reference sequence). This CDR3 has 16 residues. The germline V and J ends were trimmed by 1 base and 2 bases, with 12 bases remaining between them. CDR3 protein: CASSLVRERPYNEQFF. CDR3 bases: TGTGCCAGCAGCTTAGTCCGGGAGAGACCCTACAATGAGCAGTTCTTC.

The CDR3 loop is CASSLLDRGQADTQYF. CDR3 DNA sequence: TGTGCCAGCAGCTTACTAGACAGGGGGCAGGCAGATACGCAGTATTTT. This chain links TRBV28 with TRBJ2-3, with TRBD1 matching 10 bases. CDR1 is MDHEN, CDR2 SYDVKM, per germline. Trimming removed 6 bases from V and 4 bases from J; junction bases left unmatched: 10. This CDR3 has 16 amino acids.

This clone was counted a few times. The chain links TRBV7-8 to TRBJ2-6, with D hard to call. Trimming took 1 base from V and 1 from J, leaving 8 bases between them. CDR1 and CDR2 (germline): SGHVS, FQNEAQ. The CDR3 contains 16 residues. The CDR3 DNA sequence: TGTGCCAGCAGCTTAGTATTTCTATCTGGGGCCAACGTCCTGACTTTC. The encoded protein is CASSLVFLSGANVLTF.

This rearrangement joins TRBV30 to TRBJ1-3; D possibly corresponds to TRBD1 (5 bases). The germline V gene encodes CDR1 GTSNPN and CDR2 SVGIG (reference sequence). CDR3 length equals 14 residues. Trimming removed 4 bases at V and 2 bases at J, with 12 bases between. CDR3 sequence reads: CAWMEGIPGNTIYF. The CDR3 DNA sequence: TGTGCCTGGATGGAGGGGATTCCTGGAAACACCATATATTTT.

This clone came up a few times. The chain employs TRBV14 and TRBJ1-2, with TRBD1 matching over 12 bases. Germline V gene data show CDR1 as SGHDN and CDR2 as FVKESK. V was pared by 4 bases and J by 7 bases, with 7 bases of the junction left unmatched. CDR3 length: 15 amino acids. The DNA of the CDR3 is TGTGCCAGCAGCCCGCGGGGACAGGGGGCGCTTGGCTACACCTTC. Encoded protein: CASSPRGQGALGYTF.

The gene calls are TRBV18 and TRBJ1-1, with D unclear. The germline V gene encodes CDR1 KGHSH and CDR2 LQKENI. V was shortened by 5 bases and J by 5 bases, with 6 bases between the two germline ends. The CDR3 contains 11 residues. CDR3 residues: CASSMGTEAFF. The CDR3 nucleotides are TGTGCCAGCTCAATGGGGACTGAAGCTTTCTTT.

The chain couples TRBV28 to TRBJ2-1; D gene unclear. The V end was cut by 5 bases, the J end by 8 bases, with 13 bases between. Germline lookup yields CDR1 MDHEN and CDR2 SYDVKM. This CDR3 has 13 amino acids. The CDR3 protein is CASSLTLRHEQFF. The CDR3 DNA reads as TGTGCCAGCAGTCTCACTCTGCGCCATGAGCAGTTCTTC.

The gene calls are TRBV4-1 and TRBJ2-5; no firm D call. The end of the DNA is better explained by TRBJ2-7, so the J call may be wrong. This CDR3 is built from 12 residues. In germline, CDR1 is MGHRA, CDR2 YSYEKL. CDR3 nucleotide sequence: TGCGCCAGCAGCCTCCCCGGGTACGAGCAGTACTTC. This sequence encodes CASSLPGYEQYF.

This chain uses TRBV28 with TRBJ2-7; unclear D gene. The V gene lost 3 bases and the J gene lost 7 bases, with 7 bases spanning the gap. The CDR3 covers 11 residues. Germline assignment: CDR1 MDHEN and CDR2 SYDVKM. The DNA for the CDR3 is TGTGCCAGCAGTTTCGGTTCGGAGCAGTACTTC. Translating gives CASSFGSEQYF.